This T cell receptor (beta chain) was profiled in a study of T cell responses to AZD1222 COVID-19 vaccine. Study-level findings and limits: Repertoire collection took place solely once the T cell response had peaked.

In the case of this clone: Its target is unknown.

CDR3 length: 15 amino acids. V was clipped by 2 bases and J by 10 bases; unmatched bases: 8. Germline CDR1 is MNHEY and CDR2 is SVGAGI. Assay used: immunoSEQ multiplex PCR; TCRdb lists only in-frame clones, some missing. Here the sample spans about 110,000 clones, 80% to 90% being singletons. The origin of this receptor is an adult in good health. Sequencing used peripheral blood, obtained on day 0 of AZD1222 vaccination. This chain connects TRBV6-5 to TRBJ1-6; 7 bases agree with TRBD1. The CDR3 protein is CASSYRGRLGSPLHF. The CDR3 region has the DNA TGTGCCAGCAGTTACAGGGGGCGGCTCGGGTCACCCCTCCACTTT.